This T cell receptor beta chain was identified during a study of regulatory T cells in long-lasting Graves disease. About the study: Graves' patients (newly diagnosed) had been on antithyroid drugs under 3 months. Study findings and constraints: TCR diversity was lower in persistent Graves' patients (versus newly diagnosed ones). Analyses excluded thyroid tissue, covering peripheral blood alone.

Combining iRepertoire HTBI primers with Arm-PCR of CDR3 regions, the authors built TCR beta libraries. As originally analysed: Analysis of the samples identified roughly 62 TRBV and more than eleven TRBJ segments. Via MiXCR, TCRdb re-called the multiplex PCR reads, giving one row per CDR3 protein. The V and J calls were determined by TCRdb, not by the authors. The profile shows some 230,000 distinct CDR3 sequences, about 17% of them singletons. Documented time point: newly diagnosed GD, antithyroid drugs for less than 3 months. PBMC RNA was the source of the TCR library. CDR1 is MDHEN, CDR2 SYDVKM, per germline. The CDR3 loop spans 15 amino acids. Trimming pared 3 bases from V and 1 base from J, leaving 12 bases between. This clonotype was found many times. No antigen is known for it.

The specimen comprised peripheral blood mononuclear cells (PBMCs), sampled at new diagnosis, from a patient treated with antithyroid drugs. This rearrangement joins TRBV28 to TRBJ1-2; D perhaps matches TRBD1 (5 bases). This receptor was identified in a female donor with Graves disease. The CDR3 DNA sequence: TGTGCCAGCAGTTTGGGGACCACGCTTAACTATGGCTACACCTTC. This encodes CASSLGTTLNYGYTF.